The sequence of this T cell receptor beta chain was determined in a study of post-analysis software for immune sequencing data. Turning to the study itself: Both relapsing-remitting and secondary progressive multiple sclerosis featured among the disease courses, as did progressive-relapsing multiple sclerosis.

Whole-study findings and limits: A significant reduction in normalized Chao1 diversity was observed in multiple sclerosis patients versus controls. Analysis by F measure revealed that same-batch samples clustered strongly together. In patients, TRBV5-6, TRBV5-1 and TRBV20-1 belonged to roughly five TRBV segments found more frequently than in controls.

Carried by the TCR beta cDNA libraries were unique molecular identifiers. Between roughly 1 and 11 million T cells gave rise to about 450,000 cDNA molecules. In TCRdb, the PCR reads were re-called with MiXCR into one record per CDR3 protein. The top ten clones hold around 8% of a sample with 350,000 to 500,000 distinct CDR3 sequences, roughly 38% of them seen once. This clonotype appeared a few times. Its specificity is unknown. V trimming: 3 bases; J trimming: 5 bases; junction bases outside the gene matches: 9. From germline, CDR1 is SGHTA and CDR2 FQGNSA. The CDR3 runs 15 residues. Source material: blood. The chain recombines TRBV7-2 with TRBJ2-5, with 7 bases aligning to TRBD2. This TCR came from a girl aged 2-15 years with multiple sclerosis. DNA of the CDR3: TGTGCCAGCAGCTTTGGACTAGGGGCACGGGAGACCCAGTACTTC. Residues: CASSFGLGARETQYF.